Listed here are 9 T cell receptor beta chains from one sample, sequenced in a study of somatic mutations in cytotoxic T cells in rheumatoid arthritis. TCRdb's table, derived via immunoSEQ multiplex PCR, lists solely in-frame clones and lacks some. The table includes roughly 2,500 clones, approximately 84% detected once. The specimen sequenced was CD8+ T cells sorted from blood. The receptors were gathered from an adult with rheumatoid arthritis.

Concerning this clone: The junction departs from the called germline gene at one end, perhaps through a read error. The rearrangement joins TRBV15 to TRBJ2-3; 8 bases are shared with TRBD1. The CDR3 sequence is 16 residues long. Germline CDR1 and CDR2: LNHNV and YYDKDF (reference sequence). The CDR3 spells CATSRERTGLMRTQYF. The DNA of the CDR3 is TGTGCCACCAGCCGAGAACGGACAGGGTTGATGAGGACGCAGTATTTT. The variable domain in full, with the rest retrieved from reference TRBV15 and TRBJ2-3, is DAMVIQNPRYQVTQFGKPVTLSCSQTLNHNVMYWYQQKSSQAPKLLFHYYDKDFNNEADTPDNFQSRRPNTSFCFLDIRSPGLGDTAMYLCATSRERTGLMRTQYFGPGTRLTVL.

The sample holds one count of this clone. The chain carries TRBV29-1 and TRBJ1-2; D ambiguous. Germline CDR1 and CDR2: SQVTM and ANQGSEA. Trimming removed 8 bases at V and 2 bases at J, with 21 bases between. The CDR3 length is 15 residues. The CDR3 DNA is TGCAGCACGGGCTCGTTCCGACAATTAAACTATGGCTACACCTTC. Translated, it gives CSTGSFRQLNYGYTF.

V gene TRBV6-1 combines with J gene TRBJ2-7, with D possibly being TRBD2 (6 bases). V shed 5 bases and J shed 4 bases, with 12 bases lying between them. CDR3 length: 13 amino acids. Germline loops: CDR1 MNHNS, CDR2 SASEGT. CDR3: CASSYTGEYEQYF. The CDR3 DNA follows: TGTGCCAGCAGTTATACGGGGGAATACGAGCAGTACTTC.

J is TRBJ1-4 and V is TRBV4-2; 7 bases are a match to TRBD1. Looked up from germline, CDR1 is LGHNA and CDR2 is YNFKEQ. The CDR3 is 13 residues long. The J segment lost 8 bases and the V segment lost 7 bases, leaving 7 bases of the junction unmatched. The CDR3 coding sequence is TGTGCCAGCAATCAGGGGGTCGGAGAAAAACTGTTTTTT. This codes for CASNQGVGEKLFF.

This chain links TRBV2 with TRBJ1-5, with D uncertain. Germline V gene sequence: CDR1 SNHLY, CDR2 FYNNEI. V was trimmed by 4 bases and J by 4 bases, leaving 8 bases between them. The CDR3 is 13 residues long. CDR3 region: CASSGRENQPQHF. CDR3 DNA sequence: TGTGCCAGCAGTGGACGGGAGAATCAGCCCCAGCATTTT.

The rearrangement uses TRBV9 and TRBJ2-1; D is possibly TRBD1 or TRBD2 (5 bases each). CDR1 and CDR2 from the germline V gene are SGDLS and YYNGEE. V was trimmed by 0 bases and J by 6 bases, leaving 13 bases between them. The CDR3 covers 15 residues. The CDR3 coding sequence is TGTGCCAGCAGCGTAGGAGGGGTAGCCCCCAATGAGCAGTTCTTC. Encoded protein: CASSVGGVAPNEQFF.

The CDR3: CASSLRGLGTSGAYEQYF. CDR3 nucleotides: TGTGCCAGCAGCTTGCGGGGACTCGGGACTAGCGGTGCCTACGAGCAGTACTTC. The chain couples TRBV13 to TRBJ2-7; 11 bases fit TRBD2. From germline, CDR1 is PRHDT and CDR2 FYEKMQ (reference sequence). The ends lost 3 bases at V and 2 bases at J; junction bases unmatched: 12. This CDR3 contains 18 residues.

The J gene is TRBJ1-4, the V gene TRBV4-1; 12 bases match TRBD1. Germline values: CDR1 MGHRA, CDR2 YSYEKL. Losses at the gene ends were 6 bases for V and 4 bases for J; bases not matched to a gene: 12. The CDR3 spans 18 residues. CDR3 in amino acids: CASRSFGTGGGGNEKLFF. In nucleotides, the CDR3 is TGCGCCAGCAGATCGTTTGGGACAGGGGGCGGGGGTAATGAAAAACTGTTTTTT.

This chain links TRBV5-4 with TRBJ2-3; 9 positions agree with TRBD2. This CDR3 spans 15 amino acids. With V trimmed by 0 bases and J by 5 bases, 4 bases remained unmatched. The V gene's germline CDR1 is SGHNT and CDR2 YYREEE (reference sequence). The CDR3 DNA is TGTGCCAGCAGCTTGGGCGGGGGGGCCAGAGATACGCAGTATTTT. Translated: CASSLGGGARDTQYF.